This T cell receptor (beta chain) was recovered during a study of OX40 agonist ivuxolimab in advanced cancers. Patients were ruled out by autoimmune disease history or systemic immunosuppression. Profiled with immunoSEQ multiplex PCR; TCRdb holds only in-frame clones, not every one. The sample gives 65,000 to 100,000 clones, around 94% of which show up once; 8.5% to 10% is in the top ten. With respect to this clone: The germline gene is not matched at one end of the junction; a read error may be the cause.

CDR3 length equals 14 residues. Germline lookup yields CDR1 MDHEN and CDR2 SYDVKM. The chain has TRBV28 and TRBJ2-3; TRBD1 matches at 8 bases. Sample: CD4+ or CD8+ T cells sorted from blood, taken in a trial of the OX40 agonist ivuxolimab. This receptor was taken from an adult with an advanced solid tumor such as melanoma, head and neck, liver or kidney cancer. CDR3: CASSYGQGSPTQYF. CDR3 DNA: TGTGCCAGTAGTTACGGACAGGGATCACCTACGCAGTATTTT.